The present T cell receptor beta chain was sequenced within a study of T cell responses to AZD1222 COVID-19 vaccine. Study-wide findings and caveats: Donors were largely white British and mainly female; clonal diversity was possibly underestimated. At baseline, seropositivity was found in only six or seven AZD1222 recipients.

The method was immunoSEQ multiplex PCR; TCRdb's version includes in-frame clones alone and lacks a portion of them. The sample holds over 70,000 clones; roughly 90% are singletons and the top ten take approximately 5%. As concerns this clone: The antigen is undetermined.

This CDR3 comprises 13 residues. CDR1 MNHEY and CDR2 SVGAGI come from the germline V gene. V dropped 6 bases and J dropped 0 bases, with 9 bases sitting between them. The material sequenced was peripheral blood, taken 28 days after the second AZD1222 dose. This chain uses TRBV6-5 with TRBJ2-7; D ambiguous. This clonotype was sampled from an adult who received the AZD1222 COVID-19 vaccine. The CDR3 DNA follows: TGTGCCAGCAGGACACGGACCTCCTACGAGCAGTACTTC. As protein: CASRTRTSYEQYF.